The sequence of this TCR beta chain was determined in a study of CD8+CD57+ T cells in acquired aplastic anemia. Using genomic DNA as the template, TCR beta VDJ and CDR3 profiling was carried out. Each CDR3 protein gets one entry after TCRdb re-called the reads with MiXCR. The data show approximately 160,000 distinct CDR3 sequences, around half seen once. J gave up 0 bases and V 7 bases, and 5 bases lay outside the gene matches. The CDR3 is made up of 14 amino acids. Germline CDR1 SNHLY, CDR2 FYNNEI. Only patients with CD8+CD57+ cell expansion on flow cytometry were chosen for sequencing. The chain joins TRBV2 to TRBJ1-1; TRBD1 agrees at 7 bases. The sequence was obtained from a human donor with aplastic anemia. Sequencing input: sorted CD4+, CD8+, or CD8+CD57+ T cells (not recorded which) from PBMCs. The CDR3 region is CASTRQGMNTEAFF. The CDR3 region has the DNA TGTGCCAGCACCCGACAGGGCATGAACACTGAAGCTTTCTTT.